Presented here are 3 T cell receptor beta chains from one specimen sequenced in a study of control samples from healthy donors and cancer patients. Sequencing used immunoSEQ multiplex PCR; TCRdb keeps in-frame clones, though not all of them. The table has about 250,000 clones, over 70% seen once. The specimen sequenced was PBMCs. These receptors originate from a woman aged 55 to 70 with lung cancer.

This rearrangement joins TRBV2 to TRBJ1-2, with 9 bases matching TRBD1. Germline values: CDR1 SNHLY, CDR2 FYNNEI. V gave up 5 bases and J gave up 4 bases; unmatched junction bases: 8. CDR3 length: 15 amino acids. For the CDR3, the DNA is TGTGCCAGCAGTCCCGGGACAGGGTCCCCCTATGGCTACACCTTC. The encoded protein is CASSPGTGSPYGYTF.

This clone appeared once. This chain connects TRBV10-1 to TRBJ2-1; 10 bases agree with TRBD2. Germline V lookup: CDR1 WNHNN, CDR2 SYGVQD (reference sequence). The CDR3 covers 15 residues. Trimming removed 6 bases from V and 4 bases from J; junction bases left unmatched: 6. The CDR3 sequence: CASSRTSGSYNEQFF. The CDR3 nucleotides read TGCGCCAGCAGCCGGACTAGCGGTTCTTACAATGAGCAGTTCTTC.

This CDR3 is CASRETHYGYTF. DNA for the CDR3: TGTGCCAGCAGAGAGACACACTATGGCTACACCTTC. This chain uses TRBV6-5 with TRBJ1-2; D ambiguous. Germline assignment: CDR1 MNHEY and CDR2 SVGAGI. The V end lost 6 bases, the J end lost 3 bases, and 8 bases lay between the germline ends. This CDR3 spans 12 amino acids.